The 30 T cell receptor beta chains below were found in one sample sequenced in a study of blood T cells in healthy people across ages. Primers used in a second PCR of roughly 7 to 12 cycles were a sample-barcoded 5' primer and a J-beta primer mix. In TCRdb, the 5' RACE reads were re-called with MiXCR into one record per CDR3 protein. The sample consists of around 750,000 distinct CDR3 sequences, roughly 53% of them appearing once. The specimen was blood. The source is a man older than 75 in good health.

In this sample, this clonotype turned up once. The rearrangement joins TRBV20-1 to TRBJ2-5, with a weak D call TRBD1 (6 bases). The J call may be wrong; the DNA end is better matched by TRBJ2-7. Germline CDR1 reads DFQATT; CDR2 reads SNEGSKA (reference sequence). There are 14 residues in the CDR3. The CDR3 protein is CSARDASGVYEQYF. CDR3 nucleotide sequence: TGCAGTGCTAGAGACGCCTCAGGGGTGTACGAGCAGTACTTC.

This clonotype came up a few times. The V gene is TRBV20-1, the J gene TRBJ2-5, with unresolved D. Per the germline V gene, CDR1 is DFQATT and CDR2 is SNEGSKA (reference sequence). This CDR3 is built from 11 residues. The V end lost 5 bases, the J end lost 2 bases, and 6 bases lay between the germline ends. The CDR3 nucleotides are TGCAGTGCTTATAATCAAGAGACCCAGTACTTC. Protein sequence: CSAYNQETQYF.

This clonotype was counted once. The CDR3 nucleotides are TGCAGTGCTAGCGGGAGGATCCATGAGCAGTTCTTC. Its translation: CSASGRIHEQFF. V is TRBV20-1 and J is TRBJ2-1; 7 bases are a match to TRBD2. Germline trimming cut 3 bases from V and 8 bases from J; bases unmatched to any gene: 4. The germline CDR1 and CDR2 sequences are DFQATT and SNEGSKA (reference sequence). The CDR3 is 12 amino acids.

The rearrangement uses TRBV21-1 and TRBJ2-1; the table's D gene call, TRBD1, was not cross checked with the DNA. TRBV21-1 is recorded as a pseudogene. The CDR3 contains 17 residues. The CDR3 reads CASSTGGDDKRYNEQFF. CDR3 nucleotides: TGTGCCAGCAGTACAGGGGGGGACGATAAACGCTACAATGAGCAGTTCTTC.

The chain has TRBV5-6 and TRBJ1-5, with a tentative D call TRBD1 (5 bases). In germline, CDR1 is SGHDT, CDR2 YYEEEE. The length of the CDR3 is 16 residues. Trimming cost V 1 base and J 0 bases, with 11 bases left between them. CDR3 sequence: CASSLRGVTSNQPQHF. The CDR3 coding sequence is TGTGCCAGCAGCTTGAGAGGGGTAACTAGCAATCAGCCCCAGCATTTT.

This clonotype came up once. The chain has TRBV6-2 or TRBV6-3 and TRBJ2-3, with a tentative D call TRBD2 (6 bases). The germline CDR1 and CDR2 sequences are MNHEY and SVGEGT. V lost 10 bases and J lost 14, with 37 bases in between. There are 17 residues in the CDR3. Written as DNA, the CDR3 is TGTGCCATCGACTCTTCTAGCGACCGCGGAGGACACAGAGACGCGTATTTT. It is translated as CAIDSSSDRGGHRDAYF.

The rearrangement joins TRBV30 to TRBJ1-2; 10 bases align to TRBD1. Unmatched junction bases numbered 4, after V lost 3 bases and J lost 6 bases. CDR1 is GTSNPN, CDR2 SVGIG, per germline (reference sequence). This CDR3 region has 13 residues. The CDR3 bases are TGTGCCTGGAGAACGACAGGGGGCCATGGCTACACCTTC. It is translated as CAWRTTGGHGYTF. Complete variable domain (other parts from reference TRBV30 and TRBJ1-2): SQTIHQWPATLVQPVGSPLSLECTVEGTSNPNLYWYRQAAGRGLQLLFYSVGIGQISSEVPQNLSASRPQDRQFILSSKKLLLSDSGFYLCAWRTTGGHGYTFGSGTRLTVV.

In DNA form, the CDR3 reads TGCGCCAGCAGCCTAGTAGGAGGCGAGCAGTACTTC. Translating gives CASSLVGGEQYF. V and J are TRBV5-1 and TRBJ2-4, with D possibly TRBD2 on 5 matching bases. TRBJ2-7 matches the DNA end more closely, so the J call is doubtful. Germline V gene sequence: CDR1 SGHRS, CDR2 YFSETQ. The CDR3 runs 12 residues.

A few counts support this clonotype. V gene TRBV5-1 combines with J gene TRBJ2-1; 10 nucleotides align to TRBD1. The V gene's germline CDR1 is SGHRS and CDR2 YFSETQ. Trimming took 7 bases from V and 7 from J; bases not matched to a gene: 5. This CDR3 is 13 amino acids long. The CDR3 nucleotides read TGCGCCAGCGCCGGGACAGGGGTGAATGAGCAGTTCTTC. It yields the protein CASAGTGVNEQFF.

This clonotype was counted between two and nine times. The junction departs from the called germline gene at one end, perhaps through a read error. The chain uses TRBV18 and TRBJ2-2, with TRBD2 identical over 12 bases. From germline, CDR1 is KGHSH and CDR2 LQKENI. This CDR3 has 18 residues. The CDR3 sequence: CASSITARTSGNPGELFF. The CDR3 coding sequence is TGTGCCAGCTCTATCACCGCGAGGACTAGCGGGAACCCCGGGGAGCTGTTTTTT.

This clonotype was detected many times. V and J are TRBV2 and TRBJ2-1, with no clear D. Looked up from germline, CDR1 is SNHLY and CDR2 is FYNNEI. Trimming took 2 bases from V and 3 from J, leaving 5 bases between them. The CDR3 has 13 amino acids. The CDR3 DNA reads TGTGCCAGCAGTGAAATAAGCTACAATGAGCAGTTCTTC. This encodes CASSEISYNEQFF.

For the CDR3, the DNA is TGTGCCAGCAGCGACGTGGGACAGGGGGCGCGTAATTCACCCCTCCACTTT. Residues: CASSDVGQGARNSPLHF. This rearrangement joins TRBV7-2 to TRBJ1-6, with 12 bases that match TRBD1. Germline V gene sequence: CDR1 SGHTA, CDR2 FQGNSA. The CDR3 is 17 amino acids. Germline trimming cut 5 bases from V and 6 bases from J; bases unmatched to any gene: 8.

The chain links TRBV27 to TRBJ2-5; the match to TRBD1 covers 9 bases. Germline CDR1 MNHEY, CDR2 SMNVEV (reference sequence). Trimming cost V 6 bases and J 3 bases; bases outside gene matches: 8. The CDR3 spans 15 residues. CDR3 sequence reads: CASSGRDRVKETQYF. The CDR3 bases are TGTGCCAGCAGCGGCCGGGACAGGGTGAAAGAGACCCAGTACTTC.

The chain links TRBV20-1 to TRBJ1-2; D is perhaps TRBD1 (5 bases). V was clipped by 1 base and J by 3 bases, with 12 bases between them. There are 14 residues in the CDR3. Germline V gene lookup returns CDR1 DFQATT and CDR2 SNEGSKA (reference sequence). This CDR3 reads CSARVTGWDYGYTF. The CDR3, as DNA: TGCAGTGCTAGAGTCACAGGATGGGACTATGGCTACACCTTC.

This clonotype has at least ten counts. The chain employs TRBV15 and TRBJ2-1, with D tentatively TRBD1 or TRBD2 (5 bases each). Germline loops: CDR1 LNHNV, CDR2 YYDKDF (reference sequence). The CDR3 loop spans 16 amino acids. Trimming left V 5 bases short and J 3 bases short, with 17 bases between. CDR3 protein: CATSARSGTDYNEQFF. The CDR3 DNA reads as TGTGCCACCAGCGCCCGGTCAGGGACGGACTACAATGAGCAGTTCTTC.

This clonotype was observed many times. It may be a read error: a sequence one base away is much more abundant. The chain couples TRBV4-1 to TRBJ2-6, with a tentative D call TRBD2 (5 bases). V lost 8 bases, J lost 2 bases, and 10 bases lay in between. The CDR3 contains 14 residues. Germline CDR1 MGHRA, CDR2 YSYEKL. In DNA, the CDR3 is TGCGCCAGCTCCGAGGGTGCTGGGGCCAACGTCCTGACTTTC. As protein: CASSEGAGANVLTF.

V is TRBV18 and J is TRBJ1-6, with TRBD1 matching over 12 bases. Germline V gene lookup returns CDR1 KGHSH and CDR2 LQKENI. The CDR3 sequence is 16 residues long. After removal of 4 bases from V and 8 bases from J, the junction contained 6 bases not matched to a gene. CDR3 bases: TGTGCCAGCTCACGGGACAGGGGGCTGGTCGATTCACCCCTCCACTTT. It yields the protein CASSRDRGLVDSPLHF. The variable domain in full, with the rest retrieved from reference TRBV18 and TRBJ1-6, is NAGVMQNPRHLVRRRGQEARLRCSPMKGHSHVYWYRQLPEEGLKFMVYLQKENIIDESGMPKERFSAEFPKEGPSILRIQQVVRGDSAAYFCASSRDRGLVDSPLHFGNGTRLTVT.

V and J are TRBV6-1 and TRBJ2-7; D is uncertain. Trimming stripped 7 bases from V and 3 bases from J, with 13 bases between. This CDR3 contains 13 residues. Germline values: CDR1 MNHNS, CDR2 SASEGT. The CDR3 region is CASNLRANYEQYF. CDR3 nucleotide sequence: TGTGCCAGCAATCTCCGAGCTAACTACGAGCAGTACTTC.

The chain recombines TRBV5-1 with TRBJ2-1, with a possible D match to TRBD2 (6 bases). Trimming removed 0 bases from V and 8 bases from J, with 12 bases in between. The CDR3 extends over 14 amino acids. Per germline, CDR1 SGHRS and CDR2 YFSETQ. CDR3 sequence (DNA): TGCGCCAGCAGCTTGGGACTAGTAGTTGATGAGCAGTTCTTC. Translating it yields CASSLGLVVDEQFF.

The chain employs TRBV7-8 and TRBJ2-3; 7 positions agree with TRBD1. The V segment lost 6 bases and the J segment 0 bases; nucleotides outside the gene matches: 6. The CDR3 has 15 residues. The germline gives CDR1 SGHVS, CDR2 FQNEAQ. The CDR3 sequence is CASRGGQGSTDTQYF. The CDR3 nucleotides read TGTGCCAGCAGAGGGGGCCAAGGGAGCACAGATACGCAGTATTTT.

The rearrangement uses TRBV2 and TRBJ2-4; 15 bases match TRBD2. The DNA end favors TRBJ2-7, so the J call may be wrong. The CDR3 covers 17 residues. Looked up from germline, CDR1 is SNHLY and CDR2 is FYNNEI. The CDR3 reads CASSGLAGGPMGHEQYF. The DNA for the CDR3 is TGTGCCAGCAGCGGACTAGCGGGAGGGCCTATGGGGCACGAGCAGTACTTC.

Concerning this clonotype: The junction differs from germline at one of its ends, possibly a read error. In DNA form, the CDR3 reads TGTGCCAGCACCTCCTTAGGACTAGCGCTCTCCAACGAGCAGTACTTC. Its protein product is CASTSLGLALSNEQYF. The chain couples TRBV4-2 to TRBJ2-4; 9 nucleotides match TRBD2. With the DNA end fitting TRBJ2-7 better, the J assignment may be wrong. The V gene's germline CDR1 is LGHNA and CDR2 YNFKEQ. The CDR3 loop spans 16 amino acids.

V is TRBV11-2 and J is TRBJ2-7, with 10 nucleotides matching TRBD2. The CDR3 length is 12 residues. Germline-derived CDR1 and CDR2 are SGHAT and FQNNGV. V lost 11 bases and J lost 3; bases outside the gene matches: 4. Here the CDR3 DNA reads TGTGCCGGTAGCGGGAGGAGCTACGAGCAGTACTTC. Protein sequence: CAGSGRSYEQYF.

The chain employs TRBV29-1 and TRBJ2-1, with unresolved D. CDR1 is SQVTM, CDR2 ANQGSEA, per germline. This CDR3 is built from 15 residues. V dropped 1 base and J dropped 9 bases, with 19 bases sitting between them. Here the CDR3 DNA reads TGCAGCGTTGAAGGGAAGTCAGTCCGATACGGTGAGCAGTTCTTC. This encodes CSVEGKSVRYGEQFF.

This clonotype was observed a few times. The gene calls are TRBV5-1 and TRBJ2-3; TRBD2 matches 10 bases. The ends lost 7 bases at V and 4 bases at J; junction bases unmatched: 6. The CDR3 is 14 amino acids. Looked up from germline, CDR1 is SGHRS and CDR2 is YFSETQ. CDR3 bases: TGCGCCAGCCGACTAGCGGGCGACCCAGATACGCAGTATTTT. Translated, it gives CASRLAGDPDTQYF. Complete variable domain (other parts from reference TRBV5-1 and TRBJ2-3): KAGVTQTPRYLIKTRGQQVTLSCSPISGHRSVSWYQQTPGQGLQFLFEYFSETQRNKGNFPGRFSGRQFSNSRSEMNVSTLELGDSALYLCASRLAGDPDTQYFGPGTRLTVL.

V gene TRBV6-5 combines with J gene TRBJ2-7, with D hard to call. Germline V gene lookup returns CDR1 MNHEY and CDR2 SVGAGI. Between the trimmed V and J ends, which lost 5 bases and 0 bases, there was a span of 17 bases. The CDR3 is 16 amino acids. The CDR3 spells CASSPQSPVSSYEQYF. CDR3 nucleotides: TGTGCCAGCAGTCCCCAGTCGCCTGTTAGCTCCTACGAGCAGTACTTC.

This clonotype showed up just a few times. V gene TRBV29-1 combines with J gene TRBJ1-2; weak D call: TRBD1 (5 bases). The germline V and J ends were trimmed by 2 bases and 4 bases, with 17 bases remaining between them. Germline CDR1 reads SQVTM; CDR2 reads ANQGSEA. This CDR3 region has 15 residues. This CDR3 reads CSVEIGARGGYGYTF. The CDR3 nucleotides read TGCAGCGTTGAAATAGGGGCCCGGGGCGGCTATGGCTACACCTTC.

This sequence joins TRBV9 and TRBJ2-3, with TRBD2 identical over 10 bases. Germline-derived CDR1 and CDR2 are SGDLS and YYNGEE. Trimming took 0 bases from V and 5 from J; bases not matched to a gene: 21. The CDR3 covers 21 residues. The CDR3 bases are TGTGCCAGCAGCGTAGTCAGCAGTGGTTTAGCGGGAGGCCCGACACAAGATACGCAGTATTTT. Amino acids: CASSVVSSGLAGGPTQDTQYF.

The CDR3 spells CASSSQPISYNEQYF. CDR3 coding DNA: TGTGCCAGCAGCTCCCAGCCGATCTCCTACAATGAGCAGTACTTC. The V call is TRBV7-3, the J call TRBJ2-1; D gene ambiguous. The DNA end is more similar to TRBJ2-7, so the J call may be wrong. Germline assignment: CDR1 SGHTA and CDR2 FQGTGA. The CDR3 length is 15 residues.

This clonotype was picked up one time. One end of the junction does not line up with germline, which may come from a read error. The gene calls are TRBV25-1 and TRBJ1-4, with D perhaps TRBD1 (6 bases). CDR1 and CDR2 (germline): MGHDK, SYGVNS. The CDR3 has 18 amino acids. DNA of the CDR3: TGTGCCAGCAGTGAATATGGTCGGGGGCGGGGGCCTAATGAAAAACGGTTTTTT. It codes for CASSEYGRGRGPNEKRFF.